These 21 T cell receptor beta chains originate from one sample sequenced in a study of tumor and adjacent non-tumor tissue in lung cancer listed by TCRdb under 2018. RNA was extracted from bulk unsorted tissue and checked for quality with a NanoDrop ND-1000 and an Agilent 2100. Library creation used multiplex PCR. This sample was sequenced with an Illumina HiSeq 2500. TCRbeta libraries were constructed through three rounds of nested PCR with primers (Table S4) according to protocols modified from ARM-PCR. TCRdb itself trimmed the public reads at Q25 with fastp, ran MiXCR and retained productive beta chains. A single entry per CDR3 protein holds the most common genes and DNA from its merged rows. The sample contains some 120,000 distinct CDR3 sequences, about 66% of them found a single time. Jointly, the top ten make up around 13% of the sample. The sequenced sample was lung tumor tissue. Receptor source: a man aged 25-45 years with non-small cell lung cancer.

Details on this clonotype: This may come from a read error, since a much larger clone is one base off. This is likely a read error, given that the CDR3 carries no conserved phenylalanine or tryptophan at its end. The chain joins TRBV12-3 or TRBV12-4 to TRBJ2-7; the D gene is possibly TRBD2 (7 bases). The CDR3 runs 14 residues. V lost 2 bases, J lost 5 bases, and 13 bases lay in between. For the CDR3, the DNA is TGTGCCAGCAGTTTATCGGGGGGCCCGGACGAGCAGTACCTC. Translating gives CASSLSGGPDEQYL.

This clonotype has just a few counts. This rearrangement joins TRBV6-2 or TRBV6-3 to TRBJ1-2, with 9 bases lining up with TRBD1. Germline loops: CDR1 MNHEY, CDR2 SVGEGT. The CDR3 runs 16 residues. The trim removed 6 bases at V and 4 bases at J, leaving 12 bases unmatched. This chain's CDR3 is CASSSLPGQGRYGYTF. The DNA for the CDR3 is TGTGCCAGCAGCTCTTTGCCGGGACAGGGTCGCTATGGCTACACCTTC.

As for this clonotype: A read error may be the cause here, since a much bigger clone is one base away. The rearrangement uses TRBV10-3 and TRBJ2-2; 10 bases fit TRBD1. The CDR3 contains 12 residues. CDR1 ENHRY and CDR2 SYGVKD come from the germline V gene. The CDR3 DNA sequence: TGTGCCATCGGGACAGGGGTCGGGGAGCTGCTTTTT. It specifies CAIGTGVGELLF.

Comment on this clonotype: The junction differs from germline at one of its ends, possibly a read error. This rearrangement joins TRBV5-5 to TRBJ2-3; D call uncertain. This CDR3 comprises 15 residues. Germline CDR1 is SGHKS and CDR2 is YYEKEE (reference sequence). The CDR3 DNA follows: TGTGCCAGTAGCTGGATCAATCCCCCGGGAGATACGCAGTATTTT. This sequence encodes CASSWINPPGDTQYF.

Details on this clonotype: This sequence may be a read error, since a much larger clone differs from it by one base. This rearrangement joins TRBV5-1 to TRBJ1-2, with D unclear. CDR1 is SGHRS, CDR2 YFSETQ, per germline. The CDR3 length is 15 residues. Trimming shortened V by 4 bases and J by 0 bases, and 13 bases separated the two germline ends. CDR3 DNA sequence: TGCGCCAGCAGCCCCCTTGGACTGACTAACTATGGCTACACCTTC. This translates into CASSPLGLTNYGYTF.

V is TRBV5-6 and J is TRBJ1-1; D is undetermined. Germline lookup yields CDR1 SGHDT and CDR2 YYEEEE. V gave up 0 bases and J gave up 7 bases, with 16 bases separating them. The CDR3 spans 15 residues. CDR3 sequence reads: CASSLVRGSSFEAFF. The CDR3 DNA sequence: TGTGCCAGCAGCTTGGTTCGAGGCTCATCTTTTGAAGCTTTCTTT.

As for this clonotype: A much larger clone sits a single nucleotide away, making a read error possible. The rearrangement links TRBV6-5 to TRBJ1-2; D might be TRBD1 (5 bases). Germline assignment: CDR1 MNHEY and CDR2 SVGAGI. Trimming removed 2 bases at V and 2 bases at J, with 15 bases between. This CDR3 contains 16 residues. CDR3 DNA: TGTGCCAGCAGTTACGTCGGGCCCTGGGGGAACTATGGCTACACCTTC. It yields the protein CASSYVGPWGNYGYTF.

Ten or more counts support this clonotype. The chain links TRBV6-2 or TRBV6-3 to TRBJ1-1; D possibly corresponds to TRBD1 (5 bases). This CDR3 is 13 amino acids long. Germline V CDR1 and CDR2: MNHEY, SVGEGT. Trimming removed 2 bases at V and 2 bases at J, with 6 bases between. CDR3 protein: CASSYRDNTEAFF. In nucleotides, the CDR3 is TGTGCCAGCAGTTACCGGGACAACACTGAAGCTTTCTTT.

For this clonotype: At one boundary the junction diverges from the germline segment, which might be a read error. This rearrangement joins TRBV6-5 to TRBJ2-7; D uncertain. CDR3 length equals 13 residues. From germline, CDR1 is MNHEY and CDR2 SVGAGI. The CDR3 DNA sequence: TGTGCCAACAGTTTAAGTCTTTCCTACGAGCAGCACTTC. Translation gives CANSLSLSYEQHF.

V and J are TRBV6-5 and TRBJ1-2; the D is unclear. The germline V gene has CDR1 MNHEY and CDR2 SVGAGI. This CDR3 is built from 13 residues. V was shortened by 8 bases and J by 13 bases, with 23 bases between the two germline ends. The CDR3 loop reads CASRSGEDYDCTF. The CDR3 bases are TGTGCCAGCCGATCCGGGGAGGACTATGACTGCACCTTC.

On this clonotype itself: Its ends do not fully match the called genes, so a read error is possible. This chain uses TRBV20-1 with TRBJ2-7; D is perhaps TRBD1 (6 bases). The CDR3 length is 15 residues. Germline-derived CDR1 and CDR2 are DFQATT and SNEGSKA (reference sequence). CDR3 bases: TGCAGTACTCTACGATATGAGCAGGGGCACTACGGGCAGTACTTC. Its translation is CSTLRYEQGHYGQYF.

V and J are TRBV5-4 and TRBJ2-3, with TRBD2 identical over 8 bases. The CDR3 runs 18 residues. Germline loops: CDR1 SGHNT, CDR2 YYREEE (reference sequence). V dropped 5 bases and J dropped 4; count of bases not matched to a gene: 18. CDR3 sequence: CASSSGLVGRPGSDTQYF. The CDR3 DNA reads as TGTGCCAGCAGTTCGGGACTAGTGGGGAGGCCAGGGTCAGATACGCAGTATTTT.

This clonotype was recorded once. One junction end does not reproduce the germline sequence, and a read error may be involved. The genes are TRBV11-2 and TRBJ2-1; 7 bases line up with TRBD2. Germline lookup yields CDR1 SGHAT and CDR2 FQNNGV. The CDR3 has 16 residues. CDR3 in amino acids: CANSLPGTIGINEQFF. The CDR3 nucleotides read TGTGCCAACAGCTTACCCGGGACTATCGGGATCAATGAGCAGTTCTTC.

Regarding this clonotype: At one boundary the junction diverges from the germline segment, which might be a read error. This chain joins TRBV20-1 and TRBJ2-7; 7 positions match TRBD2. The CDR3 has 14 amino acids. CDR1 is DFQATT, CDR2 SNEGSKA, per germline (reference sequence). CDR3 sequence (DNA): TGCGGTGCCCCCGCAGCGGGAACGGTCCACGAGCAGTACTTC. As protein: CGAPAAGTVHEQYF.

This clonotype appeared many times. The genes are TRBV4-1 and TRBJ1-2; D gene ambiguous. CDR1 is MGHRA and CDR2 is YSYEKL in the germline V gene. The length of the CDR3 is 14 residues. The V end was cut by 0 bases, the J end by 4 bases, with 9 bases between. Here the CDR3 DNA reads TGCGCCAGCAGCCAAGATGCCAGGAGCTATGGCTACACCTTC. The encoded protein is CASSQDARSYGYTF.

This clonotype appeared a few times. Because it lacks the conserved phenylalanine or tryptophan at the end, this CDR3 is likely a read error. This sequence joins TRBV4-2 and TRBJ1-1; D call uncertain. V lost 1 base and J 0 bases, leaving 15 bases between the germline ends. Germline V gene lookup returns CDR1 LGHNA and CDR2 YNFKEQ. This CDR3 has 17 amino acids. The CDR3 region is CASSQVFGLTMNTEAFI. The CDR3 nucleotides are TGTGCCAGCAGCCAAGTCTTCGGACTCACCATGAACACTGAAGCTTTCATT.

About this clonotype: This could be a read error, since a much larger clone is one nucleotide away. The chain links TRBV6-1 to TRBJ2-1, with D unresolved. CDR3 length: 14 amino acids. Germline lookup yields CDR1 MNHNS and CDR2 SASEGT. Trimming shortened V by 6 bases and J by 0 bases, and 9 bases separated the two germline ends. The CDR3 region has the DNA TGTGCCAGCAGACTCGGATCCTCCTACAATGAGCAGTTCTTC. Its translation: CASRLGSSYNEQFF.

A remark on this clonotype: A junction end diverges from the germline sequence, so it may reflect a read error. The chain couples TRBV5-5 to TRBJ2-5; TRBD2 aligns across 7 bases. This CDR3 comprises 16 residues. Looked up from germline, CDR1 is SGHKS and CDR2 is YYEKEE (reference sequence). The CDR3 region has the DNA TGTACCAGCAGCTCTCTACCTACTAGCGCACAAGAGACCCAGTACTTC. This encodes CTSSSLPTSAQETQYF.

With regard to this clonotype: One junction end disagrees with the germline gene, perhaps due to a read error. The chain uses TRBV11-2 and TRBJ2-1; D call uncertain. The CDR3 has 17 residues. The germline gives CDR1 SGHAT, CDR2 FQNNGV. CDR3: CASILGSAGWENNEQFF. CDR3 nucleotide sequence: TGTGCCAGCATCTTAGGATCGGCAGGCTGGGAAAACAATGAGCAGTTCTTT.

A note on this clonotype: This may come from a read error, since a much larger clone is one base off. In nucleotides, the CDR3 is TGCAGTGCCGCGTCTGGGACTAACGGATTCACCGGGGAGCTGTTTTTT. It codes for CSAASGTNGFTGELFF. The J gene is TRBJ2-2, the V gene TRBV20-1, with 7 positions matching TRBD2. The CDR3 loop spans 16 amino acids. V trimming: 6 bases; J trimming: 4 bases; junction bases outside the gene matches: 14. CDR1 is DFQATT and CDR2 is SNEGSKA in the germline V gene (reference sequence).

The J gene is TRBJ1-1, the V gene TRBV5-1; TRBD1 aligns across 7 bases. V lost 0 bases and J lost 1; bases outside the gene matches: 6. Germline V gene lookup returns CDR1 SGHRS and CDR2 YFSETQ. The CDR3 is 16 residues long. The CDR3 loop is CASSLDGRGRNTEAFF. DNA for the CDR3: TGCGCCAGCAGCTTGGATGGCAGGGGGAGGAACACTGAAGCTTTCTTT.